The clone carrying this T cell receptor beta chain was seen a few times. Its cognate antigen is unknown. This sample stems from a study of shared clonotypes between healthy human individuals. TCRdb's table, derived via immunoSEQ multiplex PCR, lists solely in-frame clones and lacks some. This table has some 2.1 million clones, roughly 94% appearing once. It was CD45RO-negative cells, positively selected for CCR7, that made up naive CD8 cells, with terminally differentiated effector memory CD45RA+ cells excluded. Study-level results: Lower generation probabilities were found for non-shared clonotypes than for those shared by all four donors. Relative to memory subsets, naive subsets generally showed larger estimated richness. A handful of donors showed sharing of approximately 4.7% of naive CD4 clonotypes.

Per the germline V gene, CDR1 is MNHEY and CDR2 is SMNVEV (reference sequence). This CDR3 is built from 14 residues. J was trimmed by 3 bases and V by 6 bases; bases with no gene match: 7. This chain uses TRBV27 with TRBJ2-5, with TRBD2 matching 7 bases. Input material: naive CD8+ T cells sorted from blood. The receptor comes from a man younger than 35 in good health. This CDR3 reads CASSELGGEETQYF. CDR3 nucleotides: TGTGCCAGCAGCGAGCTGGGGGGGGAAGAGACCCAGTACTTC.